This T cell receptor (beta chain) was recovered during a study of ipilimumab plus nivolumab after autologous stem cell transplantation. Study summary: Patients received a median of about five ipilimumab and 8 nivolumab doses.

CDR3 length: 12 amino acids. Germline V CDR1 and CDR2: SGHNT, YYREEE (reference sequence). Deletions cut 0 bases from V and 14 bases from J, with 12 bases between. Repertoires were generated with immunoSEQ multiplex PCR, while TCRdb's copy carries only in-frame clones and drops some. The data show 15,000 to 20,000 clones, 70% to 90% seen once. Checkpoint therapy with ipilimumab 1 mg/kg began 14 to 28 days after transplant. The source was PBMCs, collected in a trial of ipilimumab plus nivolumab as post-transplant consolidation. This sequence joins TRBV5-4 and TRBJ2-1, with D possibly being TRBD2 (5 bases). This receptor was identified in a male donor with diffuse large B-cell lymphoma. The CDR3 DNA sequence: TGTGCCAGCAGCTTGGCCACTAGTCTTGAGTTCTTC. Translating gives CASSLATSLEFF.